The 3 T cell receptor beta chains reported below all come from one sample, sequenced in a study of CD8 T cell repertoires and HIV-1 epitope variants. The method was immunoSEQ multiplex PCR; TCRdb's version includes in-frame clones alone and lacks a portion of them. The sample includes roughly 5,900 clones, around two thirds of them seen just once. Antigens for these TCRs are unknown. The specimen was cultured CD8+ T cells derived from PBMCs. The source of these receptors is a male donor with HIV.

This sequence joins TRBV14 and TRBJ2-7, with TRBD2 matching over 14 bases. Germline V lookup: CDR1 SGHDN, CDR2 FVKESK. The V and J ends lost 4 bases and 0 bases, in that order; junction bases with no gene match: 5. The CDR3 contains 17 residues. The CDR3 is CASSPGLAGGGSYEQYF. DNA for the CDR3: TGTGCCAGCAGCCCCGGACTAGCGGGAGGCGGCTCCTACGAGCAGTACTTC.

V and J are TRBV2 and TRBJ2-7; 8 bases fit TRBD1. The length of the CDR3 is 13 residues. Per the germline V gene, CDR1 is SNHLY and CDR2 is FYNNEI. With 7 bases clipped from V and 7 bases from J, the junction kept 9 bases outside the gene matches. CDR3 nucleotides: TGTGCCAGCATAAGGACAGGGACGCGTGAGCAGTACTTC. Translated: CASIRTGTREQYF.

CDR3 loop: CASSLRDRVTATNEKLFF. The CDR3 coding sequence is TGTGCCAGCAGCTTAAGGGACAGGGTAACGGCAACTAATGAAAAACTGTTTTTT. The chain is built from TRBV7-8 and TRBJ1-4, with 9 bases matching TRBD1. Germline CDR1 and CDR2: SGHVS and FQNEAQ. This CDR3 is 18 amino acids long. V lost 2 bases to trimming and J lost 0 bases; unmatched junction nucleotides: 7.